Shown below are 6 T cell receptor beta chains from a single sample sequenced in a study of T cells in women clearing cervical HPV infection. The data were produced by immunoSEQ multiplex PCR, yet TCRdb's version contains in-frame clones alone and is incomplete. This table lists roughly 47,000 clones. Material for sequencing was blood buffy coat. These receptors were taken from a woman aged 18 to 69 with a cervical HPV16 infection that either progressed to CIN3+ or cleared (not recorded which).

Regarding this clone: With the read ending 3 residues before the CDR3 end, the germline J gene is used to fill in that end. The gene calls are TRBV18 and TRBJ1-2; 8 bases line up with TRBD1. Germline trimming cut 5 bases from V and 7 bases from J; bases unmatched to any gene: 18. This CDR3 has 17 amino acids. Germline CDR1 and CDR2: KGHSH and LQKENI. The CDR3 reads CASSALRDRFMGSGYTF. The CDR3 DNA, read in part, is TGTGCCAGCTCAGCCCTCCGGGACAGGTTCATGGGTAGTGGC. The whole variable domain, remainder taken from reference TRBV18 and TRBJ1-2, is NAGVMQNPRHLVRRRGQEARLRCSPMKGHSHVYWYRQLPEEGLKFMVYLQKENIIDESGMPKERFSAEFPKEGPSILRIQQVVRGDSAAYFCASSALRDRFMGSGYTFGSGTRLTVV.

Points on this clone: The read terminates 3 residues before the CDR3 end, so the remaining end is supplied by the germline J gene. The rearrangement links TRBV18 to TRBJ1-5; 9 bases agree with TRBD1. The CDR3 is 14 amino acids. From germline, CDR1 is KGHSH and CDR2 LQKENI. With 5 bases clipped from V and 6 bases from J, the junction kept 5 bases outside the gene matches. CDR3 loop: CASSTGTGSQPQHF. The DNA read from the CDR3 is TGTGCCAGCTCAACCGGGACAGGGAGTCAGCCC. Combining the CDR3 with reference TRBV18 and TRBJ1-5 gives the whole variable domain NAGVMQNPRHLVRRRGQEARLRCSPMKGHSHVYWYRQLPEEGLKFMVYLQKENIIDESGMPKERFSAEFPKEGPSILRIQQVVRGDSAAYFCASSTGTGSQPQHFGDGTRLSIL.

Comment on this clone: The missing CDR3 end, 3 residues past where the read stops, is filled in from the germline J gene. J is TRBJ2-1 and V is TRBV18, with 8 bases identical to TRBD1. CDR1 KGHSH and CDR2 LQKENI come from the germline V gene. Trimming took 3 bases from V and 0 from J; bases not matched to a gene: 4. This CDR3 is built from 16 residues. CDR3 DNA (partial): TGTGCCAGCTCACCCCCAGGGGGCTTCTCCTACAATGAG. Protein product: CASSPPGGFSYNE. The complete CDR3 protein is CASSPPGGFSYNEQFF.

Note on this clone: Coverage ceases 3 residues before the CDR3 finishes, and the germline J gene fills in the end. J is TRBJ2-3 and V is TRBV30, with 11 bases identical to TRBD2. The CDR3 sequence is 20 residues long. The germline CDR1 and CDR2 sequences are GTSNPN and SVGIG (reference sequence). The covered CDR3 bases are TGTGCCTGGAAAGGATCGCGAGGGACTAGCGGAGCGCCCGTAAAAGAGACG. Protein product: CAWKGSRGTSGAPVKET. The whole CDR3 protein is CAWKGSRGTSGAPVKETQYF.

The sequenced part of the CDR3 DNA is TGTGCCAGCAGTTCTAGCGGGGGCGACTACGAG. Translated, it gives CASSSSGGDYE. The whole CDR3 sequence reads CASSSSGGDYEQYF. The rearrangement uses TRBV28 and TRBJ2-7, with 10 positions matching TRBD2. The read comes to an end 3 residues before the CDR3 does, leaving the germline J gene to fill in the end. Germline trimming cut 4 bases from V and 3 bases from J; bases unmatched to any gene: 3. The CDR3 is 14 amino acids. The germline V gene encodes CDR1 MDHEN and CDR2 SYDVKM.

A word on this clone: The read terminates 3 residues before the CDR3 end, so the remaining end is supplied by the germline J gene. The rearrangement links TRBV19 to TRBJ2-7; 7 bases fit TRBD1. CDR3 size: 15 residues. Germline trimming cut 6 bases from V and 5 bases from J; bases unmatched to any gene: 13. Germline CDR1 and CDR2: LNHDA and SQIVND (reference sequence). CDR3 bases read: TGTGCCAGTAGAAAACAGGGGTCCCAGGGGGACGAG. Translation: CASRKQGSQGDE. The full CDR3 is CASRKQGSQGDEQYF.